Below are 27 T cell receptor beta chains sequenced from a single sample in a study of T cells in women clearing cervical HPV infection. Measured with immunoSEQ multiplex PCR; TCRdb has only the in-frame clones, and not every one. This listing includes 15,000 to 20,000 clones. The sample comprised blood buffy coat. The source of these receptors is a woman between 18 and 69 years old with a cervical HPV16 infection that either progressed to CIN3+ or cleared (not recorded which).

To note about this clone: The CDR3 end is not reached by the read, which stops 3 residues before it; the germline J gene fills it in. The chain combines TRBV18 with TRBJ2-1; TRBD2 agrees at 7 bases. Trimming removed 8 bases from V and 5 bases from J; junction bases left unmatched: 18. This CDR3 has 17 residues. Germline CDR1 KGHSH, CDR2 LQKENI. CDR3 residues: CASAPPLASGEHNEQFF. The DNA read from the CDR3 is TGTGCCAGCGCGCCCCCCTTAGCCAGCGGGGAGCACAATGAG.

A remark on this clone: The sequence runs out 3 residues before the end of the CDR3; the remainder is reconstructed from the germline J gene. The V and J genes are TRBV7-8 and TRBJ1-6, with D possibly matching TRBD1 (5 bases). This CDR3 has 13 amino acids. Trimming removed 5 bases from V and 10 bases from J, with 12 bases in between. The germline CDR1 and CDR2 sequences are SGHVS and FQNEAQ. Partial CDR3 DNA: TGTGCCAGCAGCACTACTGGGGGGTCACCC. Translation: CASSTTGGSP. From start to end, the CDR3 is CASSTTGGSPLHF.

Regarding this clone: The CDR3 goes on 3 residues after the read ends, and that part is filled in from the germline J gene. This rearrangement joins TRBV6-4 to TRBJ1-1; 7 bases line up with TRBD1. The germline V gene encodes CDR1 MRHNA and CDR2 SNTAGT. J gave up 0 bases and V 6 bases, and 4 bases lay outside the gene matches. This CDR3 contains 14 residues. CDR3 sequence: CASSRDSLNTEAFF. Partial CDR3 DNA: TGTGCCAGCAGCCGGGACAGTTTGAACACTGAA.

Points on this clone: Read coverage stops 3 residues before the CDR3 terminus; the germline J gene supplies the remainder. The V call is TRBV29-1, the J call TRBJ1-1; D is possibly TRBD1 (5 bases). V was trimmed by 7 bases and J by 1 base, leaving 13 bases between them. The CDR3 loop spans 13 amino acids. Germline CDR1 is SQVTM and CDR2 is ANQGSEA. CDR3 bases read: TGCAGCGCTGCCACGCAGGGGAACACTGAA. It specifies CSAATQGNTE. The entire CDR3 protein is CSAATQGNTEAFF. Combining the CDR3 with reference TRBV29-1 and TRBJ1-1 gives the whole variable domain SAVISQKPSRDICQRGTSLTIQCQVDSQVTMMFWYRQQPGQSLTLIATANQGSEATYESGFVIDKFPISRPNLTFSTLTVSNMSPEDSSIYLCSAATQGNTEAFFGQGTRLTVV.

The sequenced CDR3 bases are TGTGCCAGTGGTTGGGTAGCGGGGCCCTACAATGAG. Translating gives CASGWVAGPYNE. The full CDR3 protein is CASGWVAGPYNEQFF. The chain is built from TRBV19 and TRBJ2-1; 8 bases align to TRBD2. The DNA ends 3 residues before the CDR3 does, and the rest of the CDR3 is filled in from the germline J gene. The length of the CDR3 is 15 residues. V trimming: 8 bases; J trimming: 2 bases; junction bases outside the gene matches: 8. Germline V gives CDR1 LNHDA, CDR2 SQIVND (reference sequence).

On this clone: The read stops 3 residues short of the end of the CDR3; the missing end is completed from the germline J gene. J is TRBJ1-5 and V is TRBV7-6; TRBD1 aligns across 8 bases. The CDR3 length is 16 residues. V was clipped by 2 bases and J by 6 bases; unmatched bases: 9. Germline CDR1 SGHVS, CDR2 FNYEAQ. CDR3 sequence reads: CASSLIGQGARQPQHF. The DNA read from the CDR3 is TGTGCCAGCAGCTTAATAGGGCAGGGGGCGCGTCAGCCC. The full variable domain, its missing parts supplied by reference TRBV7-6 and TRBJ1-5, is GAGVSQSPRYKVTKRGQDVALRCDPISGHVSLYWYRQALGQGPEFLTYFNYEAQQDKSGLPNDRFSAERPEGSISTLTIQRTEQRDSAMYRCASSLIGQGARQPQHFGDGTRLSIL.

CDR3 protein: CASGPEGALYQETQYF. The CDR3 bases that were read are TGTGCCTCCGGCCCTGAGGGGGCACTGTACCAAGAGACG. V usage is TRBV30 and J usage is TRBJ2-3, with 7 bases lining up with TRBD1. The CDR3 end is not reached by the read, which stops 3 residues before it; the germline J gene fills it in. The CDR3 spans 16 residues. In germline, CDR1 is GTSNPN, CDR2 SVGIG (reference sequence).

Notes on this clone: The read gets to within 3 residues of the CDR3 end, and the germline J gene fills in the rest. The J gene is TRBJ2-3, the V gene TRBV6-1, with D maybe TRBD2 (6 bases). Germline V gene data show CDR1 as MNHNS and CDR2 as SASEGT. CDR3 length equals 15 residues. The CDR3 here is CASSEAGGEVQPQYF. The DNA read from the CDR3 is TGTGCCAGCAGTGAAGCGGGCGGGGAAGTTCAGCCG.

Details on this clone: The read falls 3 residues short of the CDR3 end, and the missing part is taken from the germline J gene. The gene calls are TRBV30 and TRBJ1-5; no clear D gene. From germline, CDR1 is GTSNPN and CDR2 SVGIG (reference sequence). This CDR3 comprises 14 residues. V gave up 1 base and J gave up 3 bases, with 10 bases separating them. CDR3 DNA, as far as it was read: TGTGCCTGGAGTGGTCACAACGCCAATCAGCCC. Amino acids: CAWSGHNANQP. The CDR3 in full is CAWSGHNANQPQHF.

About this clone itself: The CDR3 end lies 3 residues beyond the end of the read and is filled in from the germline J gene. This chain joins TRBV18 and TRBJ2-2, with a possible D match to TRBD2 (6 bases). Trimming left V 2 bases short and J 5 bases short, with 18 bases between. This CDR3 region has 17 residues. Germline V gene sequence: CDR1 KGHSH, CDR2 LQKENI. The CDR3 bases that were read are TGTGCCAGCTCACCATGGGCTTCTCGGGGGAAAACCGGGGAG. It codes for CASSPWASRGKTGE. The CDR3 as a whole reads CASSPWASRGKTGELFF.

The DNA read from the CDR3 is TGTGCCACCAGTGATCCACAGGCCCAAGAGACC. Amino acid sequence: CATSDPQAQET. The entire CDR3 sequence reads CATSDPQAQETQYF. The chain recombines TRBV24-1 with TRBJ2-5; tentative D call: TRBD1 (5 bases). The read ends 3 residues early relative to the CDR3; the germline J gene fills the gap. This CDR3 contains 14 residues. V lost 3 bases and J lost 1, with 8 bases in between. Per the germline V gene, CDR1 is KGHDR and CDR2 is SFDVKD.

Comments on this clone: The CDR3 extends 3 residues past the end of the read, so its final part is completed from the germline J gene. J is TRBJ1-1 and V is TRBV7-7; maybe TRBD1 (5 bases). CDR1 SSHAT and CDR2 FNYEAQ come from the germline V gene (reference sequence). This CDR3 has 16 residues. CDR3 in amino acids: CASSSLSGGYQETAFF. The sequenced part of the CDR3 DNA is TGTGCCAGCAGCTCCCTCAGCGGGGGGTACCAAGAGACA.

Remarks on this clone: The read comes to an end 3 residues before the CDR3 does, leaving the germline J gene to fill in the end. This chain links TRBV20-1 with TRBJ1-2; D gene ambiguous. This CDR3 is built from 14 residues. Germline V gene lookup returns CDR1 DFQATT and CDR2 SNEGSKA (reference sequence). Trimming pared 0 bases from V and 7 bases from J, leaving 15 bases between. CDR3 DNA, as far as it was read: TGCAGTGCTAGAGATTTTAGCCCAAACGGTGGC. Translated, it gives CSARDFSPNGG. The CDR3 as a whole reads CSARDFSPNGGYTF.

CDR3 amino acids: CASSEAVEYNEQFF. The CDR3 bases that were read are TGTGCCAGCAGTGAAGCCGTAGAATACAATGAG. The chain couples TRBV2 to TRBJ2-1; D uncertain. The read ends 3 residues before the CDR3 terminus; that terminus is restored from the germline J gene. CDR1 is SNHLY, CDR2 FYNNEI, per germline. CDR3 length: 14 amino acids. V lost 0 bases and J lost 4, with 7 bases in between.

On this clone itself: Read sequence stops 3 residues before the CDR3 end, and the germline J gene provides the missing end. J is TRBJ2-3 and V is TRBV20-1; TRBD2 aligns across 7 bases. The CDR3 is made up of 15 amino acids. From germline, CDR1 is DFQATT and CDR2 SNEGSKA (reference sequence). Partial CDR3 DNA: TGCAGTGCTAGATCGCCGGGGAGGGTGGATCAGCCG. Protein sequence: CSARSPGRVDQP. The CDR3, in full, reads CSARSPGRVDQPQYF.

A note on this clone: Read data end 3 residues before the CDR3 end; the end is taken from the germline J gene. This chain connects TRBV7-8 to TRBJ1-2; the match to TRBD1 covers 7 bases. The germline CDR1 and CDR2 sequences are SGHVS and FQNEAQ. The CDR3 covers 17 residues. Losses at the gene ends were 2 bases for V and 7 bases for J; bases not matched to a gene: 16. This CDR3 reads CASSLPIGGELFFGYTF. The CDR3 bases that were read are TGTGCCAGCAGCTTACCGATAGGGGGCGAGCTTTTCTTTGGC. Full variable domain (missing parts from reference TRBV7-8 and TRBJ1-2): GAGVSQSPRYKVAKRGQDVALRCDPISGHVSLFWYQQALGQGPEFLTYFQNEAQLDKSGLPSDRFFAERPEGSVSTLKIQRTQQEDSAVYLCASSLPIGGELFFGYTFGSGTRLTVV.

On this clone itself: The read comes to an end 3 residues before the CDR3 does, leaving the germline J gene to fill in the end. The genes are TRBV7-9 and TRBJ2-5, with 7 bases matching TRBD1. Losses at the gene ends were 4 bases for V and 3 bases for J; bases not matched to a gene: 8. The CDR3 loop spans 15 amino acids. Germline-derived CDR1 and CDR2 are SEHNR and FQNEAQ (reference sequence). The sequenced part of the CDR3 DNA is TGTGCCAGCAGCTCCCTGGGGACAGCGAAAGAGACC. Translated, it gives CASSSLGTAKET. The entire CDR3 protein is CASSSLGTAKETQYF.

On this clone: The read ends 3 residues shy of where the CDR3 ends; the end is completed using the germline J gene. The rearrangement joins TRBV13 to TRBJ1-2; maybe TRBD1 (5 bases). This CDR3 region has 13 residues. The V end was cut by 1 base, the J end by 5 bases, with 8 bases between. CDR1 and CDR2 (germline): PRHDT, FYEKMQ (reference sequence). The CDR3 sequence is CASSLATEYGYTF. CDR3 DNA, as far as it was read: TGTGCCAGCAGCTTAGCGACAGAATATGGC. Full variable domain (rest looked up from reference TRBV13 and TRBJ1-2): AAGVIQSPRHLIKEKRETATLKCYPIPRHDTVYWYQQGPGQDPQFLISFYEKMQSDKGSIPDRFSAQQFSDYHSELNMSSLELGDSALYFCASSLATEYGYTFGSGTRLTVV.

Turning to this clone: The DNA ends 3 residues before the CDR3 does, and the rest of the CDR3 is filled in from the germline J gene. V gene TRBV20-1 combines with J gene TRBJ1-2; 10 bases are a match to TRBD1. The CDR3 loop spans 15 amino acids. Trimming at V came to 5 bases and at J to 1 base, leaving 7 bases not matched to a gene. Germline lookup yields CDR1 DFQATT and CDR2 SNEGSKA (reference sequence). CDR3 DNA, as far as it was read: TGCAGTGCTCTCGGGACAGGGGATAGTAACTATGGC. This gives the protein CSALGTGDSNYG. The CDR3 as a whole reads CSALGTGDSNYGYTF.

Concerning this clone itself: The CDR3 end falls 3 residues outside the read, so it is completed with the germline J gene. V gene TRBV18 combines with J gene TRBJ1-1; 8 bases line up with TRBD1. V was pared by 4 bases and J by 0 bases, with 7 bases of the junction left unmatched. CDR3 length: 16 amino acids. Germline CDR1 and CDR2: KGHSH and LQKENI. Incomplete CDR3 DNA: TGTGCCAGCTCACTCGCAGGGGGCGATTTGAACACTGAA. As protein: CASSLAGGDLNTE. The CDR3 in its entirety is CASSLAGGDLNTEAFF.

Regarding this clone: The read falls 3 residues short of the CDR3 end, and the missing part is taken from the germline J gene. The chain employs TRBV20-1 and TRBJ2-5; TRBD2 might be the D (6 bases). Germline lookup yields CDR1 DFQATT and CDR2 SNEGSKA (reference sequence). The CDR3 is 15 amino acids. V dropped 6 bases and J dropped 4 bases, with 21 bases sitting between them. The CDR3: CSAPTGRGYLETQYF. The sequenced CDR3 bases are TGCAGTGCGCCCACCGGGCGGGGATACCTAGAGACC.

Partial CDR3 DNA: TGTGCCAGCAGTCCGCGGACAGGGGGCTTCTATGAG. It specifies CASSPRTGGFYE. The CDR3 reads in full as CASSPRTGGFYEQFF. The rearrangement links TRBV6-2 or TRBV6-3 to TRBJ2-1; TRBD1 matches at 11 bases. The read comes to an end 3 residues before the CDR3 does, leaving the germline J gene to fill in the end. Trimming took 5 bases from V and 8 from J; bases not matched to a gene: 8. The CDR3 totals 15 residues. Per germline, CDR1 MNHEY and CDR2 SVGEGT.

Regarding this clone: The sequenced fragment ends 3 residues before the CDR3 boundary, so the rest is inferred from the germline J gene. The chain employs TRBV29-1 and TRBJ1-1; a possible D gene is TRBD1 (5 bases). The germline V gene encodes CDR1 SQVTM and CDR2 ANQGSEA. The length of the CDR3 is 12 residues. The V gene lost 6 bases and the J gene lost 1 base, with 9 bases spanning the gap. The part of the CDR3 DNA that was read is TGCAGCGTCTTCGACAGGAACACTGAA. This gives the protein CSVFDRNTE. The complete CDR3 reads CSVFDRNTEAFF.

A remark on this clone: The missing CDR3 end, 3 residues past where the read stops, is filled in from the germline J gene. The rearrangement joins TRBV7-8 to TRBJ2-5, with 7 bases lining up with TRBD1. The CDR3 runs to 16 residues. J gave up 2 bases and V 3 bases, and 9 bases lay outside the gene matches. Germline CDR1 and CDR2: SGHVS and FQNEAQ. Partial CDR3 DNA: TGTGCCAGCAGCTTGAGGGGGCAGGGTGGGCAAGAGACC. Translated, it gives CASSLRGQGGQET. In full, the CDR3 reads CASSLRGQGGQETQYF. The variable domain in full, with the rest retrieved from reference TRBV7-8 and TRBJ2-5, is GAGVSQSPRYKVAKRGQDVALRCDPISGHVSLFWYQQALGQGPEFLTYFQNEAQLDKSGLPSDRFFAERPEGSVSTLKIQRTQQEDSAVYLCASSLRGQGGQETQYFGPGTRLLVL.

The CDR3 reads CASSLAGTGRSPLHF. Incomplete CDR3 DNA: TGCGCCAGCAGCTTGGCCGGGACAGGGAGGTCACCC. The V call is TRBV5-1, the J call TRBJ1-6; 9 bases match TRBD1. The CDR3 is cut off 3 residues early in the read; its end comes from the germline J gene. The CDR3 is made up of 15 amino acids. The germline gives CDR1 SGHRS, CDR2 YFSETQ. After removal of 0 bases from V and 10 bases from J, the junction contained 5 bases not matched to a gene.

Concerning this clone: The read terminates 3 residues ahead of where the CDR3 ends, so the germline J gene completes it. The chain uses TRBV7-2 and TRBJ2-5; perhaps TRBD2 as D (6 bases). Germline CDR1 SGHTA, CDR2 FQGNSA. The V and J ends lost 5 bases and 5 bases respectively, with 12 bases between them. The CDR3 sequence is 13 residues long. The CDR3 loop reads CASSPTRGETQYF. The covered CDR3 bases are TGTGCCAGCAGCCCGACTAGAGGGGAGACC.

A remark on this clone: The sequenced fragment ends 3 residues before the CDR3 boundary, so the rest is inferred from the germline J gene. The V gene is TRBV5-1, the J gene TRBJ1-6; D not certain. CDR3 length: 14 amino acids. Germline V gene sequence: CDR1 SGHRS, CDR2 YFSETQ. The germline V and J ends were trimmed by 7 bases and 7 bases, with 15 bases remaining between them. CDR3 protein: CASFEGATNSPLHF. The CDR3 DNA, read in part, is TGCGCCAGCTTCGAGGGCGCGACCAATTCACCC.